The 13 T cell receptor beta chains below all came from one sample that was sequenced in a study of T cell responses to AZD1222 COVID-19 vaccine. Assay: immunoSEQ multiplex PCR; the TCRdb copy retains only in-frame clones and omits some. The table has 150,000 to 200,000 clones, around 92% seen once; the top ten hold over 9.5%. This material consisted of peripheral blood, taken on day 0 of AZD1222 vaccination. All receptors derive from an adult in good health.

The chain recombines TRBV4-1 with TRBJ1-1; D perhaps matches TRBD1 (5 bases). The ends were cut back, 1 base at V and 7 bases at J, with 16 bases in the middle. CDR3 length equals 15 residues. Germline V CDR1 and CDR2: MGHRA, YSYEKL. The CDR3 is CASSQGGPADSEAFF. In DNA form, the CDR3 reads TGCGCCAGCAGCCAAGGGGGCCCTGCTGACAGTGAAGCTTTCTTT.

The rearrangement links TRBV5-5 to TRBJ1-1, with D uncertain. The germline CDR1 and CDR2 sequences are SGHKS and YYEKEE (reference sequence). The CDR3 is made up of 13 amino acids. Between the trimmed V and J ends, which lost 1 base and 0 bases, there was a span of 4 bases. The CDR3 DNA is TGTGCCAGCAGCTTGCGTCTGAACACTGAAGCTTTCTTT. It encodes CASSLRLNTEAFF.

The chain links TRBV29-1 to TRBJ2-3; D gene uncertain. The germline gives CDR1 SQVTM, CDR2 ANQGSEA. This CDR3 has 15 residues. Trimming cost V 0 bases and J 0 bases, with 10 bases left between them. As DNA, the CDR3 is TGCAGCGTTGAAGATCAAAGCCAGAGCACAGATACGCAGTATTTT. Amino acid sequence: CSVEDQSQSTDTQYF.

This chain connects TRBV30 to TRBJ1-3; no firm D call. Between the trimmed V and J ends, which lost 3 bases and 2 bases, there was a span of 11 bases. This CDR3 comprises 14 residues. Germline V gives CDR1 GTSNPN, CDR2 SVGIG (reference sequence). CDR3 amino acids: CAWRRVRAGNTIYF. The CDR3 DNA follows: TGTGCCTGGAGACGGGTTCGGGCTGGAAACACCATATATTTT. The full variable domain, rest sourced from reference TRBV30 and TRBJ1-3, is SQTIHQWPATLVQPVGSPLSLECTVEGTSNPNLYWYRQAAGRGLQLLFYSVGIGQISSEVPQNLSASRPQDRQFILSSKKLLLSDSGFYLCAWRRVRAGNTIYFGEGSWLTVV.

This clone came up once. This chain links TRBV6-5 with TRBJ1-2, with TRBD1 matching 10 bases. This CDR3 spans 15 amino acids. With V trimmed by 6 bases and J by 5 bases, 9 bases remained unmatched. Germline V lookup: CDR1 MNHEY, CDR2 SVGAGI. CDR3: CASRTGTGEWYGYTF. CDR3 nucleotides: TGTGCCAGCAGGACCGGGACAGGGGAATGGTATGGCTACACCTTC.

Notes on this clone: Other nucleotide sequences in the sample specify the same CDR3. CDR3 loop: CASSLLGATNEKLFF. The CDR3 bases are TGCGCCAGCAGCTTGTTGGGTGCAACTAATGAAAAACTGTTTTTT. V is TRBV5-1 and J is TRBJ1-4, with D unclear. The CDR3 has 15 residues. Germline V gene data show CDR1 as SGHRS and CDR2 as YFSETQ. V lost 1 base, J lost 0 bases, and 7 bases lay in between.

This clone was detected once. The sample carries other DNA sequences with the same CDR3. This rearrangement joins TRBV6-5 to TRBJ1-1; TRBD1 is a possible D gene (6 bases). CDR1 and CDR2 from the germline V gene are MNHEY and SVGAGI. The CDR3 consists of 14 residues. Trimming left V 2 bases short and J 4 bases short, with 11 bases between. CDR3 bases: TGTGCCAGCAGTTACGGGGGCGGTGGCACTGAAGCTTTCTTT. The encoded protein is CASSYGGGGTEAFF.

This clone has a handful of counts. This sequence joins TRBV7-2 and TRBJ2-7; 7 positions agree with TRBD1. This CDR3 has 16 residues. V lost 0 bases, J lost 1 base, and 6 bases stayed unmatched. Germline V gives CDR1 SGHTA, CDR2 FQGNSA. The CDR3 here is CASSLAGDRASYEQYF. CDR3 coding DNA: TGTGCCAGCAGCTTAGCCGGAGACAGGGCTTCCTACGAGCAGTACTTC.

CDR3 in DNA: TGCGCCAGCCGATCCACAGGGGTCCAAGAGACCCAGTACTTC. It yields the protein CASRSTGVQETQYF. The chain carries TRBV5-1 and TRBJ2-5, with 7 bases identical to TRBD1. V was pared by 7 bases and J by 1 base, with 7 bases of the junction left unmatched. CDR3 length: 14 residues. Germline V CDR1 and CDR2: SGHRS, YFSETQ.

The CDR3 nucleotides read TGCAGCGGGGGAGACAGGGCCTACGAGCAGTACTTC. Translating gives CSGGDRAYEQYF. The V and J genes are TRBV29-1 and TRBJ2-7; 7 bases match TRBD1. The CDR3 length is 12 residues. CDR1 and CDR2 (germline): SQVTM, ANQGSEA. Unmatched junction bases numbered 5, after V lost 7 bases and J lost 2 bases.

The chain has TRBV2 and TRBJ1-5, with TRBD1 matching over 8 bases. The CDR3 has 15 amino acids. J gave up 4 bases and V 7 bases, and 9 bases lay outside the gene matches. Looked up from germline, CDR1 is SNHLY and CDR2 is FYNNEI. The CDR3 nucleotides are TGTGCCAGCACCCTCTCCGGACAGGGAAATCAGCCCCAGCATTTT. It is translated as CASTLSGQGNQPQHF.

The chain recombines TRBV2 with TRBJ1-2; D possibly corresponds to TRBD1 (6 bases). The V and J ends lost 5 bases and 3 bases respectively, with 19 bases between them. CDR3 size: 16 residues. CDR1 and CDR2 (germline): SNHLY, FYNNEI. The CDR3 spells CASSFTRGLQDYGYTF. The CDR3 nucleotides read TGTGCCAGCAGTTTCACCAGGGGCTTGCAGGACTATGGCTACACCTTC.

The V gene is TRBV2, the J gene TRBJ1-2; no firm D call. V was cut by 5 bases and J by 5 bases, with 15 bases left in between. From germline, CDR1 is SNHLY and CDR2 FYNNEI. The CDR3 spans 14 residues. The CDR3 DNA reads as TGTGCCAGCAGTAAATCCACGGAGGCTTATGGCTACACCTTC. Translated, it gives CASSKSTEAYGYTF.